The next 5 T cell receptor beta chains were all read from a single sample in a study of blood T cell repertoires in COVID-19. Profiled with immunoSEQ multiplex PCR; TCRdb holds only in-frame clones, not every one. The sample lists roughly 340,000 clones, roughly 90% seen once, with around 3% in the top ten. The sequencing input was peripheral blood. The receptors derive from a woman aged 30 to 39 with COVID-19, enrolled during active disease.

The chain employs TRBV29-1 and TRBJ2-7; TRBD2 aligns across 7 bases. This CDR3 is built from 11 residues. Germline V gene sequence: CDR1 SQVTM, CDR2 ANQGSEA. The J segment lost 4 bases and the V segment lost 5 bases, leaving 2 bases of the junction unmatched. CDR3 nucleotide sequence: TGCAGCGTTAGCGGGGTTTACGAGCAGTACTTC. Residues: CSVSGVYEQYF.

This clone was picked up one time. The CDR3 DNA follows: TGTGCCATCAGTGGGGGACAGATTAACTATGGCTACACCTTC. It encodes CAISGGQINYGYTF. This sequence joins TRBV10-3 and TRBJ1-2; 7 nucleotides agree with TRBD1. Germline V lookup: CDR1 ENHRY, CDR2 SYGVKD. This CDR3 is built from 14 residues. The V and J ends lost 4 bases and 1 base, in that order; junction bases with no gene match: 3.

The chain recombines TRBV6-2 or TRBV6-3 with TRBJ1-1; no definite D call. The CDR3 has 12 amino acids. Germline assignment: CDR1 MNHEY and CDR2 SVGEGT. With 5 bases removed from V and 7 bases from J, the gap between germline ends came to 11 bases. This chain's CDR3 is CASSPGKSEAFF. Written as DNA, the CDR3 is TGTGCCAGCAGTCCAGGAAAGAGTGAAGCTTTCTTT.

This clone has just one count. J is TRBJ1-1 and V is TRBV28; 8 bases fit TRBD1. The CDR3 has 12 amino acids. In germline, CDR1 is MDHEN, CDR2 SYDVKM. V trimming: 6 bases; J trimming: 7 bases; junction bases outside the gene matches: 4. The CDR3 DNA reads TGTGCCAGCAGCCTCGGACAGGGTGAAGCTTTCTTT. Translated: CASSLGQGEAFF.

V and J are TRBV4-1 and TRBJ2-5, with 10 bases lining up with TRBD2. Germline CDR1 is MGHRA and CDR2 is YSYEKL. This CDR3 comprises 17 residues. Trimming took 0 bases from V and 3 from J; bases not matched to a gene: 7. In nucleotides, the CDR3 is TGCGCCAGCAGCCAAGAGAGCGGGGGGGCCCCCAAAGAGACCCAGTACTTC. Translating it yields CASSQESGGAPKETQYF.